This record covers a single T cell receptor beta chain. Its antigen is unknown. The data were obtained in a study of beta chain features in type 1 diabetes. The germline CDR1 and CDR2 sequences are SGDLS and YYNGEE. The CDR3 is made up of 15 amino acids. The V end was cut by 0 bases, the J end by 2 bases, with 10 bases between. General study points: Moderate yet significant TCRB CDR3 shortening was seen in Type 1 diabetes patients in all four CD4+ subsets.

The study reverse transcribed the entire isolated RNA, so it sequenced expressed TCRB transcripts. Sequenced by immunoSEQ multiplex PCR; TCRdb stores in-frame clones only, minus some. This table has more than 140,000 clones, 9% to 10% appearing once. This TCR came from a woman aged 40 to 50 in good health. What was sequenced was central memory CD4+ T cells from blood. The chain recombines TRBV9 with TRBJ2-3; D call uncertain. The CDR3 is CASSVGPQYTDTQYF. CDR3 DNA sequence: TGTGCCAGCAGCGTAGGCCCACAGTACACAGATACGCAGTATTTT.